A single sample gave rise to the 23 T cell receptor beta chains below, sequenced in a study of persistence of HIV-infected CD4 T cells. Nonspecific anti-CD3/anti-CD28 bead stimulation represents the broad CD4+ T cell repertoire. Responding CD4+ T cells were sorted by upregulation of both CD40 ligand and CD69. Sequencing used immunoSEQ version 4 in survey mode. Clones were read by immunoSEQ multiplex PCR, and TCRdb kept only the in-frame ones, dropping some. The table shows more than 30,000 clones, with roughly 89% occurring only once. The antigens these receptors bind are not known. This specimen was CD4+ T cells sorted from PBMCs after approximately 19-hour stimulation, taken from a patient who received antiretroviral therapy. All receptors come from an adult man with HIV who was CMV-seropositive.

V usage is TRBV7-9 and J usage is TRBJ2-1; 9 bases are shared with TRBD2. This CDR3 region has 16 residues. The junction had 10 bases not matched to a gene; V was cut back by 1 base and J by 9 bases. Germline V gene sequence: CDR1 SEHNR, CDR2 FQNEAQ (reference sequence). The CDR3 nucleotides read TGTGCCAGCAGCTTAGTGCACGCGGGAGGGCTAAGTGAGCAGTTCTTC. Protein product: CASSLVHAGGLSEQFF.

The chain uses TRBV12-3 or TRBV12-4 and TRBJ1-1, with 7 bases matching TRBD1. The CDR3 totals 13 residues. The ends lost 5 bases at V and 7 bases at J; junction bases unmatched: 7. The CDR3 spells CASSRGQISEAFF. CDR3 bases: TGTGCCAGCAGTCGGGGACAGATAAGTGAAGCTTTCTTT.

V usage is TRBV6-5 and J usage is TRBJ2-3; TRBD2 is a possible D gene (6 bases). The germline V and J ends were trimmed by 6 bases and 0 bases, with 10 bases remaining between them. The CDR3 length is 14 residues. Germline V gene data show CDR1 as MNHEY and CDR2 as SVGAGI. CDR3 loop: CASSSGTSTDTQYF. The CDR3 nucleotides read TGTGCCAGCAGCTCCGGGACTAGCACAGATACGCAGTATTTT.

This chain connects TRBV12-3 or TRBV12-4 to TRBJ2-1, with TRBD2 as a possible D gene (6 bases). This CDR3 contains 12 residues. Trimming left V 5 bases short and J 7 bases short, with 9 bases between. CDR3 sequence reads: CASSRRGNEQFF. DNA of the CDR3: TGTGCCAGCAGTCGCCGGGGGAATGAGCAGTTCTTC.

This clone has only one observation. CDR3 in amino acids: CASLGQGNYEQYF. In DNA, the CDR3 is TGTGCCAGCCTTGGACAGGGCAACTACGAGCAGTACTTC. V is TRBV6-5 and J is TRBJ2-7; 8 bases are a match to TRBD1. CDR1 MNHEY and CDR2 SVGAGI come from the germline V gene. This CDR3 is 13 amino acids long. V shed 8 bases, J shed 3 bases, and the junction held 6 bases outside the gene matches.

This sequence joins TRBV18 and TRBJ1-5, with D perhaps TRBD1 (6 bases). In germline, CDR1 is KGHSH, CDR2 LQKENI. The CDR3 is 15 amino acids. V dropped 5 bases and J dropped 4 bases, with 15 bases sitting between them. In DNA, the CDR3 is TGTGCCAGCTCAGGGGAGAGGGGGACAAATCAGCCCCAGCATTTT. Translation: CASSGERGTNQPQHF.

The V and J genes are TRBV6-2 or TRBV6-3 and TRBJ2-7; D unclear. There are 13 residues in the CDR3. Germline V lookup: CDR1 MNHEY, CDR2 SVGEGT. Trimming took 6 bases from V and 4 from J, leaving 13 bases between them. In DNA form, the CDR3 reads TGTGCCAGCAGCCCCTCTCTTCCTTACGAGCAGTACTTC. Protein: CASSPSLPYEQYF.

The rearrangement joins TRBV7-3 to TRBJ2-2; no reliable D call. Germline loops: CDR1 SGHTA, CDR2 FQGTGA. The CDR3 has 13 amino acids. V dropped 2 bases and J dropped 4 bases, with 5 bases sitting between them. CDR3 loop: CASSLVPTGELFF. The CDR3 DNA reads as TGTGCCAGCAGCTTAGTCCCCACCGGGGAGCTGTTTTTT.

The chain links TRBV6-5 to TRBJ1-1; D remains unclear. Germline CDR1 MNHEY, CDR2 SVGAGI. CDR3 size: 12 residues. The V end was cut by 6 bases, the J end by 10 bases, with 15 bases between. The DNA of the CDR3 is TGTGCCAGCAGCCGCTGGGTGGAAGGAGCTTTCTTT. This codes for CASSRWVEGAFF.

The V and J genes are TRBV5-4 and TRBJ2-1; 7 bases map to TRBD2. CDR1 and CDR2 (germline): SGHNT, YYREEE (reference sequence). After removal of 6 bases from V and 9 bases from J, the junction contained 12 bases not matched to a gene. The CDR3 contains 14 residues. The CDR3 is CASTWEGGSSEQFF. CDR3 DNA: TGTGCCAGCACCTGGGAGGGCGGGAGTAGTGAGCAGTTCTTC.

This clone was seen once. CDR3 in DNA: TGTGCCAGCAGAAGCAGGGAGAACACTGAAGCTTTCTTT. The encoded protein is CASRSRENTEAFF. V is TRBV14 and J is TRBJ1-1; the D gene is possibly TRBD1 (5 bases). Germline CDR1 and CDR2: SGHDN and FVKESK. V was pared by 6 bases and J by 1 base, with 9 bases between. This CDR3 is 13 amino acids long.

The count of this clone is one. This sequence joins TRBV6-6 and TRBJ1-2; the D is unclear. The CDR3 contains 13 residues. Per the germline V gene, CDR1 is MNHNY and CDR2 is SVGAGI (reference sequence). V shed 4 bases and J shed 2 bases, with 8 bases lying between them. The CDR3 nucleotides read TGTGCCAGCAGTTCTACAGAGAACTATGGCTACACCTTC. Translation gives CASSSTENYGYTF.

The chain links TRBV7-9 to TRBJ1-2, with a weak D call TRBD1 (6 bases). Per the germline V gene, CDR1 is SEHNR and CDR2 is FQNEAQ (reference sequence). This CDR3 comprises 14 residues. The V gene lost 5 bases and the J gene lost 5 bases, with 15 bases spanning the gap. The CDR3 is CASSAPGVGYGYTF. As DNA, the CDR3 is TGTGCCAGCAGCGCCCCAGGGGTAGGGTATGGCTACACCTTC. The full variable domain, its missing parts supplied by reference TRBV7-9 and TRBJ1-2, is DTGVSQNPRHKITKRGQNVTFRCDPISEHNRLYWYRQTLGQGPEFLTYFQNEAQLEKSRLLSDRFSAERPKGSFSTLEIQRTEQGDSAMYLCASSAPGVGYGYTFGSGTRLTVV.

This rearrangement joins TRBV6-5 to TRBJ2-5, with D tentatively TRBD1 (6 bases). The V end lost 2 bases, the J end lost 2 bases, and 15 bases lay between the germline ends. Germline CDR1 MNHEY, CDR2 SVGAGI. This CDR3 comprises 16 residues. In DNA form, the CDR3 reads TGTGCCAGCAGTTACGGCAGGACAGCGATTCAAGAGACCCAGTACTTC. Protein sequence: CASSYGRTAIQETQYF.

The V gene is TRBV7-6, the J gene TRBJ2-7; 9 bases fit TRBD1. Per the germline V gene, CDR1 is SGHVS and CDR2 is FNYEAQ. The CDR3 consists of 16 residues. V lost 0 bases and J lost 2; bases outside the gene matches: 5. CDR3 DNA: TGTGCCAGCAGCTTAGCAGGGACAGGGATCCCCTACGAGCAGTACTTC. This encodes CASSLAGTGIPYEQYF.

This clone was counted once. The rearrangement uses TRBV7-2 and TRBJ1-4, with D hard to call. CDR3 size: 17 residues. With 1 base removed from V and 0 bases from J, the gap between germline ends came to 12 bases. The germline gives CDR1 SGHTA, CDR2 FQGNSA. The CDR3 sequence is CASSLEGGHATNEKLFF. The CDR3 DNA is TGTGCCAGCAGCTTAGAAGGCGGGCATGCAACTAATGAAAAACTGTTTTTT.

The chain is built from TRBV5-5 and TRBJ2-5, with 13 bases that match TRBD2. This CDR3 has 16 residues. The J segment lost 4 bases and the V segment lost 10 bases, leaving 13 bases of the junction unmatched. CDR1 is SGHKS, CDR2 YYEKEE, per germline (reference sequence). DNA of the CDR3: TGTGCCGCGGGGGGACTAGCGGGACTGAAAGCAGAGACCCAGTACTTC. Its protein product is CAAGGLAGLKAETQYF.

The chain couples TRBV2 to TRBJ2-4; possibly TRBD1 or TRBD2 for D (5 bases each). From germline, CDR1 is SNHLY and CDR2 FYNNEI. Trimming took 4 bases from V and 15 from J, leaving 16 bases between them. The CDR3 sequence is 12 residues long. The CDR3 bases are TGTGCCAGCAGTGTTCCGGGACCGTCTTGGTACTTC. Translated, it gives CASSVPGPSWYF. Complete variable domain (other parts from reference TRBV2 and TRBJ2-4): EPEVTQTPSHQVTQMGQEVILRCVPISNHLYFYWYRQILGQKVEFLVSFYNNEISEKSEIFDDQFSVERPDGSNFTLKIRSTKLEDSAMYFCASSVPGPSWYFGAGTRLSVL.

The CDR3 sequence: CASSVHSGRTYEQYF. As DNA, the CDR3 is TGTGCCAGCAGCGTCCATAGCGGGAGGACCTACGAGCAGTACTTC. The chain combines TRBV7-2 with TRBJ2-7; 10 nucleotides align to TRBD2. Germline CDR1 reads SGHTA; CDR2 reads FQGNSA. The CDR3 is made up of 15 amino acids. V shed 5 bases and J 2 bases; nucleotides not matched to a gene: 6.

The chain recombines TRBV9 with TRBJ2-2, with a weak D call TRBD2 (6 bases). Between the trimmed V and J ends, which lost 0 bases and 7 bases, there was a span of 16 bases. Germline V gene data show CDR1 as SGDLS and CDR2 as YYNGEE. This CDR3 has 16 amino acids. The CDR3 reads CASSVVSGGLGGELFF. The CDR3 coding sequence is TGTGCCAGCAGCGTAGTATCCGGAGGGTTGGGCGGGGAGCTGTTTTTT.

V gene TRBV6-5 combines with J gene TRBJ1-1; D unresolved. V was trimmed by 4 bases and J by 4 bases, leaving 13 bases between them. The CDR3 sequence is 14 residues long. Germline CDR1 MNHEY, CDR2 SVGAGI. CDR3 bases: TGTGCCAGCAGTTCCCAAACGCTTCGCACTGAAGCTTTCTTT. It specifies CASSSQTLRTEAFF.

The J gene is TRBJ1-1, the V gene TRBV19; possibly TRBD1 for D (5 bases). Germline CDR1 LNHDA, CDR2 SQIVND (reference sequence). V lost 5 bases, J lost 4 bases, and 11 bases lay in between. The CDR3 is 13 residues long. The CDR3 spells CASSDRGPTEAFF. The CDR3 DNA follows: TGTGCCAGTAGTGATCGGGGCCCCACTGAAGCTTTCTTT.

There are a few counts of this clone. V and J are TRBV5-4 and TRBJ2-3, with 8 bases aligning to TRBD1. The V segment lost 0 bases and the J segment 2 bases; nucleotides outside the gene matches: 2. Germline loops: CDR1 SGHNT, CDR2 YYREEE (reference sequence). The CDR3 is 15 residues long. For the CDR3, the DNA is TGTGCCAGCAGCTTGGGGCAGGGGGCCACAGATACGCAGTATTTT. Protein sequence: CASSLGQGATDTQYF. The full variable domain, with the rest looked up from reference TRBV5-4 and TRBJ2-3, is ETGVTQSPTHLIKTRGQQVTLRCSSQSGHNTVSWYQQALGQGPQFIFQYYREEENGRGNFPPRFSGLQFPNYSSELNVNALELDDSALYLCASSLGQGATDTQYFGPGTRLTVL.